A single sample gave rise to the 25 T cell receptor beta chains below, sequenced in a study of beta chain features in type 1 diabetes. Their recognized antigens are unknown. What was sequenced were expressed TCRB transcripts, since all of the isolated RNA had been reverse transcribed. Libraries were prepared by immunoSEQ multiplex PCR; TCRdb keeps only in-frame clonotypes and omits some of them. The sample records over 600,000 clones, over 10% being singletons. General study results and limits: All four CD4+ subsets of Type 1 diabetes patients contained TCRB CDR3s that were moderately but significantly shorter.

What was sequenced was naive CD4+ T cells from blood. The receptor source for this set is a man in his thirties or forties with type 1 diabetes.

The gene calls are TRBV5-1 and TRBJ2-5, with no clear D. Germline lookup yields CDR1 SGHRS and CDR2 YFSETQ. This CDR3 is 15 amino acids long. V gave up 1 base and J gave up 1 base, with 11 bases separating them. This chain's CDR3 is CASSLSRLSQETQYF. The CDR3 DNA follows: TGCGCCAGCAGCTTGTCCAGATTATCCCAAGAGACCCAGTACTTC.

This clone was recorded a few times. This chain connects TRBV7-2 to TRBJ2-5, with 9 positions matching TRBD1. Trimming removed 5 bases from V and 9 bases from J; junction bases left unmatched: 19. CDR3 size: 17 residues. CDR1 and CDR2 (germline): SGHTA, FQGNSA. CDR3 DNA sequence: TGTGCCAGCAGCCGACCTGGACAGGGGAGTAAGGAGGGGGCCCAGTACTTC. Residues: CASSRPGQGSKEGAQYF.

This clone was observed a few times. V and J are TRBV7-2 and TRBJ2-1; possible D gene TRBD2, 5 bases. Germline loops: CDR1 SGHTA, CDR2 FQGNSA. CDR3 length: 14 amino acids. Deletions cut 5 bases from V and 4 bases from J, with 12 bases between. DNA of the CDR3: TGTGCCAGCAGCCTAGACTACCGGTACAATGAGCAGTTCTTC. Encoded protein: CASSLDYRYNEQFF. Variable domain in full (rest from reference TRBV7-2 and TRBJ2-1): GAGVSQSPSNKVTEKGKDVELRCDPISGHTALYWYRQSLGQGLEFLIYFQGNSAPDKSGLPSDRFSAERTGGSVSTLTIQRTQQEDSAVYLCASSLDYRYNEQFFGPGTRLTVL.

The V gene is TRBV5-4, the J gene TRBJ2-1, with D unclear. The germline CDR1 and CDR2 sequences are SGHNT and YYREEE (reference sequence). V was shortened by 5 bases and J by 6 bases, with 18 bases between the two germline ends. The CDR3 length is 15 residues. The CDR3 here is CASRGPGRTANEQFF. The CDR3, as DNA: TGTGCCAGCAGGGGCCCGGGCCGTACGGCCAATGAGCAGTTCTTC.

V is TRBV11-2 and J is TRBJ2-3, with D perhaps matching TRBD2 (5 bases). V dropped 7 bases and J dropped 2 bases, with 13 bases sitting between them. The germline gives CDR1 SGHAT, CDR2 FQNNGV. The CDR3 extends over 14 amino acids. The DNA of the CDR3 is TGTGCCAGCAATATACCGGGAAACACAGATACGCAGTATTTT. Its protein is CASNIPGNTDTQYF.

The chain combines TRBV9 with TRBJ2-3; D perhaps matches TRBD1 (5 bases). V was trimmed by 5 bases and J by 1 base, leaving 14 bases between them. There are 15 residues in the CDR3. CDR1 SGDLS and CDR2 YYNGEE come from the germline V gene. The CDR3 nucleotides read TGTGCCAGCAGTCCTGGGGCTTTGGGCACAGATACGCAGTATTTT. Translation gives CASSPGALGTDTQYF.

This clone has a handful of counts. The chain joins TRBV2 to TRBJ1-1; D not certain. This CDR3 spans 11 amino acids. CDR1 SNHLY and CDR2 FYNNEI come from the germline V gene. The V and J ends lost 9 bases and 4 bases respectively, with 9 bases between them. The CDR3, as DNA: TGTGCCAGGGTAGGGAGCACTGAAGCTTTCTTT. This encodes CARVGSTEAFF.

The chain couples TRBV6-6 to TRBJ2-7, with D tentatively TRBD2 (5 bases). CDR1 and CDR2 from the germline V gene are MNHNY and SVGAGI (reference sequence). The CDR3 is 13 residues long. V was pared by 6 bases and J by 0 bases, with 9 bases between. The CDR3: CASRTGSSYEQYF. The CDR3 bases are TGTGCCAGCAGGACGGGAAGCTCCTACGAGCAGTACTTC.

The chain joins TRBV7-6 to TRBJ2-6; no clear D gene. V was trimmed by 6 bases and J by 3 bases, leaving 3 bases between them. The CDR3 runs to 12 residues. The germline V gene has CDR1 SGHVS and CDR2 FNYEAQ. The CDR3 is CASRGGANVLTF. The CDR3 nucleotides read TGTGCCAGCAGAGGTGGGGCCAACGTCCTGACTTTC.

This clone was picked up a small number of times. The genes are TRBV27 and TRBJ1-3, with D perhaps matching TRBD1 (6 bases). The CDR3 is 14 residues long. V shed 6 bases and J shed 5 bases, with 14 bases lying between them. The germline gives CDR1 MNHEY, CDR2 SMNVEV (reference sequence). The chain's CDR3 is CASSPQGRRNTIYF. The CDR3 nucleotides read TGTGCCAGCAGCCCCCAGGGGAGGAGAAACACCATATATTTT.

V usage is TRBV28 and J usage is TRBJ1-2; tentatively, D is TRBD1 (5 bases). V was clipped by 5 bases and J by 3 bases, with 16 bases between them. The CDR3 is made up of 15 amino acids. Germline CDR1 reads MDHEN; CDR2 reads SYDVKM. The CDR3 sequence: CASSRAGSGDYGYTF. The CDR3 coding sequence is TGTGCCAGCAGTAGGGCAGGGAGCGGCGACTATGGCTACACCTTC.

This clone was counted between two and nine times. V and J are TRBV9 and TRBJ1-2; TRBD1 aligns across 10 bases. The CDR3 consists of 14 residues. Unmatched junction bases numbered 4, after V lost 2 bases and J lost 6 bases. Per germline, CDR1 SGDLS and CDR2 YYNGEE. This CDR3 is CASSVIGTGDGYTF. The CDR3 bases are TGTGCCAGCAGCGTTATCGGGACAGGGGATGGCTACACCTTC.

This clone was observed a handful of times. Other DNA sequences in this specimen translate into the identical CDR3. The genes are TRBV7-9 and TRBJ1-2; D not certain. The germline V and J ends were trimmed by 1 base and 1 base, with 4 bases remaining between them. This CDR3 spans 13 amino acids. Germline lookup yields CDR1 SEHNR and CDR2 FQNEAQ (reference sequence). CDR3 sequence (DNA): TGTGCCAGCAGCTTAGGGGGTAACTATGGCTACACCTTC. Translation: CASSLGGNYGYTF.

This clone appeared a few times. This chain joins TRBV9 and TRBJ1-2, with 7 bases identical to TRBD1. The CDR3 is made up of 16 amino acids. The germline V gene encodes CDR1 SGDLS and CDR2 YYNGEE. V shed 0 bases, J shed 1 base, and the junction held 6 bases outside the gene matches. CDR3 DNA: TGTGCCAGCAGCGTAGAAGCGACAGGGATTAACTATGGCTACACCTTC. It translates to CASSVEATGINYGYTF.

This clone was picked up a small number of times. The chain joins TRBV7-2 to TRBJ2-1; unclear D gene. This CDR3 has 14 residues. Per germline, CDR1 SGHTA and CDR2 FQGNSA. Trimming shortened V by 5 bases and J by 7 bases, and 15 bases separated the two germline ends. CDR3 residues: CASSPSREGNEQFF. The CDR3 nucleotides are TGTGCCAGCAGCCCATCAAGGGAAGGGAATGAGCAGTTCTTC.

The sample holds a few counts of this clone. CDR3 DNA sequence: TGTGCCAGCAGCCAAGGGGACAGCCTGAACACTGAAGCTTTCTTT. Translated, it gives CASSQGDSLNTEAFF. The chain combines TRBV4-2 with TRBJ1-1; the match to TRBD1 covers 7 bases. This CDR3 has 15 residues. The germline gives CDR1 LGHNA, CDR2 YNFKEQ. V gave up 1 base and J gave up 0 bases; unmatched junction bases: 2.

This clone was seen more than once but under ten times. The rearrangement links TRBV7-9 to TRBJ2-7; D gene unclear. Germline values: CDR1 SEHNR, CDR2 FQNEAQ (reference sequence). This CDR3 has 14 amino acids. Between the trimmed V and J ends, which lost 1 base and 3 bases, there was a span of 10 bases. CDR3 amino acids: CASSLEGESYEQYF. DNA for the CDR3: TGTGCCAGCAGCTTAGAGGGCGAGAGCTACGAGCAGTACTTC.

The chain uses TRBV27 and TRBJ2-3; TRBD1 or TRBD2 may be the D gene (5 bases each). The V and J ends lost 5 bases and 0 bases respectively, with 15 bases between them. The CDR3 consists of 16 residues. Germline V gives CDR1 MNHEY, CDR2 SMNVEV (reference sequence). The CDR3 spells CASSPRVGVSTDTQYF. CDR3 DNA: TGTGCCAGCAGTCCCAGGGTGGGGGTAAGCACAGATACGCAGTATTTT.

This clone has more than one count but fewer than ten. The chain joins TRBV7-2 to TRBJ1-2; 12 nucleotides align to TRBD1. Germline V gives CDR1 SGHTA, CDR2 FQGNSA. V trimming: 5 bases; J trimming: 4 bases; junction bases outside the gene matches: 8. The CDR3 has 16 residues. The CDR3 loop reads CASSASGQGALYGYTF. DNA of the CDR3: TGTGCCAGCAGCGCCTCGGGACAGGGGGCGCTCTATGGCTACACCTTC.

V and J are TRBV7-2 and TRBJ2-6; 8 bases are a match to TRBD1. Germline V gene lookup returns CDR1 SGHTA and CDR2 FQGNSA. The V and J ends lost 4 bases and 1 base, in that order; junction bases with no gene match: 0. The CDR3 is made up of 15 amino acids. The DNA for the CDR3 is TGTGCCAGCAGCTGGACAGGGTCTGGGGCCAACGTCCTGACTTTC. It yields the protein CASSWTGSGANVLTF.

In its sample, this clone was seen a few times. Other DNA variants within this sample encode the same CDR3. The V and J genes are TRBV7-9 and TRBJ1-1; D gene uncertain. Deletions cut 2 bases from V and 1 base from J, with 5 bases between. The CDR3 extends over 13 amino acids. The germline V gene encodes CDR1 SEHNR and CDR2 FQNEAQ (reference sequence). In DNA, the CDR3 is TGTGCCAGCAGCTTAACGGCGAACACTGAAGCTTTCTTT. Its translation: CASSLTANTEAFF.

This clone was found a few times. This CDR3 reads CAWTPSDRDSLHF. The CDR3 DNA is TGTGCCTGGACCCCCTCGGACAGGGACTCCCTCCACTTT. V gene TRBV30 combines with J gene TRBJ1-6; 8 nucleotides align to TRBD1. Germline V lookup: CDR1 GTSNPN, CDR2 SVGIG (reference sequence). CDR3 length: 13 residues. The V gene end was trimmed by 4 bases and the J gene end by 14 bases; junction bases not matched to a gene: 10.

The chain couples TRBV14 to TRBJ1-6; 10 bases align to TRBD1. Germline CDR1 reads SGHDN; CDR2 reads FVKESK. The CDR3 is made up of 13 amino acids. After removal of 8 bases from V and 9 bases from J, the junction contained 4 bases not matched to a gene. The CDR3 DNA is TGTGCCAGCTCAGGACAGGGGGTTTCACCCCTCCACTTT. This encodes CASSGQGVSPLHF.

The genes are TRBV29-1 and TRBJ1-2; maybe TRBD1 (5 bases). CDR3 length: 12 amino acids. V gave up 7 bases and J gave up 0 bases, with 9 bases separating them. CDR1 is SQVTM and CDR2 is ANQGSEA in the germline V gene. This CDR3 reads CSAHRSNYGYTF. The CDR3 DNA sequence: TGCAGCGCGCACAGGTCTAACTATGGCTACACCTTC.

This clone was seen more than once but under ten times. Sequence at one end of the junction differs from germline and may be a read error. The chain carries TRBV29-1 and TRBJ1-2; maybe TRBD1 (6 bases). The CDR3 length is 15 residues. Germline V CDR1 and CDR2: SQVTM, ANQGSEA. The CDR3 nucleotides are TGCAGCGCTGAAACCGGACAGCAGGCCGGCTATGGCTACACCTTC. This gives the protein CSAETGQQAGYGYTF. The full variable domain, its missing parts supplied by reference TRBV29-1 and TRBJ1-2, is SAVISQKPSRDICQRGTSLTIQCQVDSQVTMMFWYRQQPGQSLTLIATANQGSEATYESGFVIDKFPISRPNLTFSTLTVSNMSPEDSSIYLCSAETGQQAGYGYTFGSGTRLTVV.